This entry concerns a single TCR beta chain. No cognate antigen has been identified for it. No quality values exist for individual bases; no much larger clone is one base distant. Relative to germline, V is missing 6 bases and J is missing 7 bases, with 6 bases of the junction outside any gene match. The CDR3 holds 13 amino acids from the cysteine to the phenylalanine. Only the CDR3 DNA is retained, 39 bases long and in frame from the first base. CDR1 and CDR2, per the germline V gene, are ENHRY and SYGVKD. TCR beta VDJ combination and CDR3 sequence profiling used genomic DNA as the template. An Illumina HiSeq 2000 was the platform used for TCR repertoire sequencing. The source study handled its data this way. Repertoire assessment relied on Simpson's diversity index, CDR3 size and DJ length profiles, and TRBV/TRBJ rearrangement plots. The immunodominant clone was defined as the most abundant DNA sequence in deep sequencing data. CDR3 amino acid sequences were checked for sharing between subjects and were compared against published repertoires and the VDJdb database. Using fastp at Q25 and MiXCR, TCRdb reprocessed the public reads and kept productive beta chains. When rows share a CDR3 protein, they turn into one entry using the most common DNA and genes. It is TCRdb's table, rather than the study itself, that gives the V and J calls and clone size. The sample table holds around 250,000 distinct CDR3 sequences, of which 45% to 65% were seen once. The ten largest clones represent less than 10% of the sample.

The study deep-sequenced TCR repertoires of sorted CD4+ and CD8+ blood T cells from severe aplastic anemia patients and healthy subjects. Ficoll-Paque density gradient centrifugation was used to isolate peripheral blood mononuclear cells. Before DNA extraction, CD4+ and CD8+ T cells were sorted with FACS or magnetic beads. This specimen belongs to a study of CD8+CD57+ T cells in acquired aplastic anemia (dated by TCRdb to 2016 to 2019). Background for the entire study: A mean of roughly 3.2 ug of DNA, ranging from roughly 0.18 to 30 ug, was extracted from sorted CD4+ and CD8+ cells.

The paper's findings and limits, for the study overall: Patients and healthy controls showed no significant difference in CD8+ Simpson's diversity (P=0.060). Nearly 30 CD8+ CDR3 sequences were found in both patients and controls but appeared to be highly expressed in patients and within the immunodominant clones of the patients.

Here the chain combines TRBV10-3 and TRBJ2-1; 7 central nucleotides agree with TRBD1. The sample taken for sequencing was sorted CD4+, CD8+, or CD8+CD57+ T cells (not recorded which) from PBMCs. The source of this sequence is a human donor with severe aplastic anemia or a healthy control (not recorded which). The nucleotides are TGTGCCATCAGGCAAGACAGGGCGAATGAGCAGTTCTTC. This gives the protein CAIRQDRANEQFF.